The clone carrying this T cell receptor (beta chain) was detected only a few times. The antigen is not known. This specimen belongs to a study of T cells in Graves' hyperthyroidism and ophthalmopathy. In the study overall: Peripheral blood was drawn at first diagnosis, prior to all treatment.

Regions amplified from RNA transcripts were the TCR beta CDR3 regions. An initial round of RT-PCR targeting the TCR CDR3 relied on the HTBI primer set. TCRdb reprocessed the multiplex PCR reads via MiXCR and lists one record per CDR3 protein. The top ten hold roughly 5.7% of the sample, which has approximately 600,000 distinct CDR3 sequences, more than 11% seen once. Germline assignment: CDR1 KGHSH and CDR2 LQKENI. The V end was cut by 0 bases, the J end by 5 bases, with 7 bases between. The CDR3 runs 14 residues. Study-wide results and limits: Most thyroid-expanded clonotypes above 0.001 were also found in blood.

Blood dates from first hyperthyroidism diagnosis, before any ophthalmopathy symptoms. The TCR was taken from a woman aged 25 to 39 with Graves' hyperthyroidism that later progressed to Graves' ophthalmopathy. J is TRBJ1-4 and V is TRBV18, with D unclear. Sequenced: blood. CDR3 protein: CASSPPTPNEKLFF. Here the CDR3 DNA reads TGTGCCAGCTCACCACCGACTCCCAATGAAAAACTGTTTTTT.